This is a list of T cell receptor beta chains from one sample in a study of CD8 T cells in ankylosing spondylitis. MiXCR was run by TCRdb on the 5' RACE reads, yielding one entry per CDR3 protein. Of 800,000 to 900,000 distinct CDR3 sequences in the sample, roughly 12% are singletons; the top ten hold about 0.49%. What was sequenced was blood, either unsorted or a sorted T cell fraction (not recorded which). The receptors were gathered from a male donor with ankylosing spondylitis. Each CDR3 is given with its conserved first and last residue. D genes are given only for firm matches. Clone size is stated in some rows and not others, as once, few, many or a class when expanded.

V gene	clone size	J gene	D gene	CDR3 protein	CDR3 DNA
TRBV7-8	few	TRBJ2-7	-	CASSSVTTIGIQYF	TGTGCCAGCAGCTCCGTGACGACCATTGGAATCCAGTACTTC
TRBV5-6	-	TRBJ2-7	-	CASSFTISYEQYF	TGTGCCAGCAGCTTTACGATCTCCTACGAGCAGTACTTC
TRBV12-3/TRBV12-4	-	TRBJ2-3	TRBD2	CASNGGGQRRDTQYF	TGTGCCAGTAACGGGGGAGGGCAGCGGCGGGATACGCAGTATTTT
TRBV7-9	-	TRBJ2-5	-	CASSFRQRTRRQETQYF	TGTGCCAGCAGCTTCCGCCAGCGCACCCGGCGGCAAGAGACCCAGTACTTC
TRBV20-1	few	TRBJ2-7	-	CSARDPNEQYF	TGCAGTGCTAGAGATCCTAACGAGCAGTACTTC
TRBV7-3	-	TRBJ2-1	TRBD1	CASSGGTGTFF	TGTGCCAGCAGCGGCGGGACAGGGACGTTCTTC
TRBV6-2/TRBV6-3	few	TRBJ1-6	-	CASSYEGAPYNSPLHF	TGTGCCAGCAGTTACGAAGGGGCGCCTTATAATTCACCCCTCCACTTT
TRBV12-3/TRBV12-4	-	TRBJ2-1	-	CASSLGTAADEQFF	TGTGCCAGCAGTTTGGGGACCGCGGCGGATGAGCAGTTCTTC
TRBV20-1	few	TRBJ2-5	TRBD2	CSARRGGGLAGLVF	TGCAGTGCTAGAAGGGGAGGAGGGCTAGCGGGACTTGTGTTC
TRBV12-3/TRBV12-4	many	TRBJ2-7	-	CASSLRENYYEQYF	TGTGCCAGCAGTTTACGAGAAAACTACTACGAGCAGTACTTC
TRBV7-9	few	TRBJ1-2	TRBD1	CASSPQDRSFYGYTF	TGTGCCAGCAGCCCTCAGGACAGGAGCTTCTATGGCTACACCTTC
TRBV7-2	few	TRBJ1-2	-	CASSLGAGANYGYTF	TGTGCCAGCAGCTTAGGGGCAGGGGCCAACTATGGCTACACCTTC
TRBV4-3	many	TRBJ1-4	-	CASSQEWAPNEKLFF	TGCGCCAGCAGCCAAGAATGGGCGCCTAATGAAAAACTGTTTTTT
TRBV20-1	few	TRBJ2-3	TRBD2	CSAPKARAGSTDTQYF	TGCAGTGCTCCCAAAGCACGAGCGGGAAGCACAGATACGCAGTATTTT
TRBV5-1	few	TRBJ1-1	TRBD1	CASSLGTGDMNTEAFF	TGCGCCAGCAGCCTTGGGACAGGGGATATGAACACTGAAGCTTTCTTT
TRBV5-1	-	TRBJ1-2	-	CASSPMGTDYGYTF	TGCGCCAGCAGCCCCATGGGGACTGACTATGGCTACACCTTC
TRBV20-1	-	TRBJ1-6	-	CSAASQGVGYNSPLHF	TGCAGTGCTGCGAGCCAGGGAGTAGGATATAATTCACCCCTCCACTTT
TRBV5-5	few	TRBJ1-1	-	CASSLVAANLNTEAFF	TGTGCCAGCAGCTTGGTTGCAGCCAATTTGAACACTGAAGCTTTCTTT
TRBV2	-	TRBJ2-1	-	CASSQDGAHNEQFF	TGTGCCAGCAGCCAGGACGGGGCCCACAATGAGCAGTTCTTC
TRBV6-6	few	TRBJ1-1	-	CASSYQPGSEAFF	TGTGCCAGCAGTTACCAGCCCGGGTCTGAAGCTTTCTTT
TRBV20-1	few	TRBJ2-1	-	CSASRDTNNEQFF	TGCAGTGCTAGTCGGGACACCAACAATGAGCAGTTCTTC
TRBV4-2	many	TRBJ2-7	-	CASSQATSRYAGYEQYF	TGTGCCAGCAGCCAAGCCACCTCCCGGTACGCAGGCTACGAGCAGTACTTC
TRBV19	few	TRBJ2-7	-	CASSPDNSVLEQYF	TGTGCCAGTAGTCCAGACAACAGCGTCCTCGAGCAGTACTTC
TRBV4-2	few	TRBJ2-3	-	CASSQPGSTDTQYF	TGTGCCAGCAGCCAACCTGGTAGCACAGATACGCAGTATTTT
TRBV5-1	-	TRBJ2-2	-	CASSLRVRPTGELFF	TGCGCCAGCAGCTTGCGAGTCCGACCCACCGGGGAGCTGTTTTTT
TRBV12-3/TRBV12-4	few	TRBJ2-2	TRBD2	CASSFALAGNTGELFF	TGTGCCAGCAGTTTCGCTCTAGCGGGAAACACCGGGGAGCTGTTTTTT
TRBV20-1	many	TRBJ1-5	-	CSARDTTGNQPQHF	TGCAGTGCTAGAGATACGACGGGCAATCAGCCCCAGCATTTT
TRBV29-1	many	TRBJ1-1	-	CSVGTMNTEAFF	TGCAGCGTCGGTACTATGAACACTGAAGCTTTCTTT
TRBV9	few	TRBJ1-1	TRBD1	CASSGRGTEGSMNTEAFF	TGTGCCAGCAGCGGGAGGGGGACAGAAGGCTCTATGAACACTGAAGCTTTCTTT
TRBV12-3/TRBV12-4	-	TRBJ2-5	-	CASSLGIVRPETQYF	TGTGCCAGCAGTTTGGGGATAGTGAGGCCGGAGACCCAGTACTTC
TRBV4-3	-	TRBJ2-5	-	CASSQEGTRTQYF	TGCGCCAGCAGCCAAGAAGGGACCCGGACCCAGTACTTC
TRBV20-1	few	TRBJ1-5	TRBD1	CSARAPRTGAQPQHF	TGCAGTGCTAGAGCCCCCAGGACAGGGGCTCAGCCCCAGCATTTT
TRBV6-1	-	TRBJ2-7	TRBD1	CATLGQGAKEQYF	TGTGCCACCCTCGGGCAGGGGGCAAAGGAGCAGTACTTC
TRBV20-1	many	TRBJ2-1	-	CSAEGFGYEQFF	TGCAGTGCGGAAGGGTTTGGCTATGAGCAGTTCTTC
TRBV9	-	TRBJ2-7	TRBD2	CASSPRLADYEQYF	TGTGCCAGCAGCCCCCGACTAGCGGACTACGAGCAGTACTTC
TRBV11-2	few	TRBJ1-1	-	CASSSPGRGGNTEAFF	TGTGCCAGCAGCTCCCCGGGAAGAGGGGGGAACACTGAAGCTTTCTTT
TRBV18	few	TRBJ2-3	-	CASSPRGPGGETQYF	TGTGCCAGCTCACCAAGAGGTCCGGGCGGGGAAACGCAGTATTTT
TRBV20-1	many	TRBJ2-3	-	CSGPGPSADTQYF	TGCAGTGGTCCGGGACCGAGTGCAGATACGCAGTATTTT
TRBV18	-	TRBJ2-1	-	CASSPPSGEQDNEQFF	TGTGCCAGCTCACCACCGTCGGGGGAGCAGGACAATGAGCAGTTCTTC
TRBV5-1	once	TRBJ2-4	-	CASSLSGTSGNIQYF	TGCGCCAGCAGCTTGTCTGGGACCAGCGGGAACATTCAGTACTTC